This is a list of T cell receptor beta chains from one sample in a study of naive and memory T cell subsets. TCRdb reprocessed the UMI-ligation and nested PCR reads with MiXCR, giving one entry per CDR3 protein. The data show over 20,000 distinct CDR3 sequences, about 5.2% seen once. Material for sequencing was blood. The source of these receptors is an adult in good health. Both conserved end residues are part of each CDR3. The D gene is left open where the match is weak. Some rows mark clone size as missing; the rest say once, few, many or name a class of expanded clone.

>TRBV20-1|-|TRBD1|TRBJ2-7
CSARPQRTGDSYEQYF
TGCAGTGCTAGACCGCAAAGGACAGGGGACTCCTACGAGCAGTACTTC
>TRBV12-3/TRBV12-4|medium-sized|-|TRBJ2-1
CASSSGRNEQFF
TGTGCCAGCAGTTCAGGTAGAAATGAGCAGTTCTTC
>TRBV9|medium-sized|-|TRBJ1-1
CASQEAEINTEAFF
TGTGCCAGTCAAGAGGCGGAAATCAACACTGAAGCTTTCTTT
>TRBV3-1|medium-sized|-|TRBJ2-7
CASTLTGGSNEQYF
TGTGCCAGCACCCTAACAGGAGGGAGTAACGAGCAGTACTTC
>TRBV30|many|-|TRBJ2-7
CAWGRSNEQYF
TGTGCCTGGGGGCGGAGTAACGAGCAGTACTTC
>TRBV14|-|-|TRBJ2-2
CASSRVNTGELFF
TGTGCCAGCAGCCGTGTAAACACCGGGGAGCTGTTTTTT
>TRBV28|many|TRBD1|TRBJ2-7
CASRPRQGQGTQPYEQYF
TGTGCCAGCAGACCAAGACAAGGACAGGGCACCCAACCCTACGAGCAGTACTTC
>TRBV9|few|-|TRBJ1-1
CASSARGDHTEAFF
TGTGCCAGCAGCGCGCGGGGGGATCACACTGAAGCTTTCTTT
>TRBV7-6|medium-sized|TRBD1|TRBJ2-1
CASSSQRDRSYNEQFF
TGTGCCAGCAGCTCCCAACGGGACAGGTCATACAATGAGCAGTTCTTC
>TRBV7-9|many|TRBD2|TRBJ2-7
CASSPAGGPPQYF
TGTGCCAGCAGCCCAGCGGGAGGGCCCCCGCAGTACTTC
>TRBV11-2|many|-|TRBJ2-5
CASSLRRAKETQYF
TGTGCCAGCAGCTTACGACGGGCGAAAGAGACCCAGTACTTC
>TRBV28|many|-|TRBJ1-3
CASSLSAGVYSGNTIYF
TGTGCCAGCAGTTTATCCGCAGGGGTGTACTCTGGAAACACCATATATTTT
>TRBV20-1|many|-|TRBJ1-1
CSARGQARAFF
TGCAGTGCTAGGGGTCAGGCCAGGGCTTTCTTT
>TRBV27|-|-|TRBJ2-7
CASPGKSSYEQYF
TGTGCCAGCCCCGGTAAGTCTTCCTACGAGCAGTACTTC